Below are 20 T cell receptor beta chains sequenced from a single sample in a study of blood T cell repertoires in COVID-19. Data came from immunoSEQ multiplex PCR; TCRdb stores just in-frame clones and leaves some out. The sample includes a few hundred thousand clones, about 89% of them seen just once. The sequenced material came from peripheral blood. The source is a man aged 30 to 39 with acute or convalescent COVID-19.

This chain links TRBV6-5 with TRBJ1-4, with TRBD1 matching 7 bases. CDR3 length: 14 residues. V trimming: 6 bases; J trimming: 5 bases; junction bases outside the gene matches: 6. Germline CDR1 is MNHEY and CDR2 is SVGAGI. CDR3 in amino acids: CASRVTGQNEKLFF. In DNA form, the CDR3 reads TGTGCCAGCAGGGTGACAGGGCAAAATGAAAAACTGTTTTTT.

This rearrangement joins TRBV19 to TRBJ2-2; D call uncertain. The CDR3 loop spans 16 amino acids. Germline V lookup: CDR1 LNHDA, CDR2 SQIVND (reference sequence). The ends were cut back, 0 bases at V and 1 base at J, with 9 bases in the middle. In DNA, the CDR3 is TGTGCCAGTAGTATAGAGGCAGCGCTGAACACCGGGGAGCTGTTTTTT. The encoded protein is CASSIEAALNTGELFF.

The rearrangement links TRBV9 to TRBJ2-1, with 8 bases lining up with TRBD2. This CDR3 contains 15 residues. CDR1 is SGDLS and CDR2 is YYNGEE in the germline V gene. V shed 7 bases, J shed 7 bases, and the junction held 13 bases outside the gene matches. The CDR3 is CASSLRGGQRNEQFF. For the CDR3, the DNA is TGTGCCAGCTCCCTGCGCGGGGGGCAGCGTAATGAGCAGTTCTTC.

V usage is TRBV11-3 and J usage is TRBJ2-5; possibly TRBD1 for D (5 bases). Trimming removed 1 base from V and 5 bases from J, with 14 bases in between. CDR1 and CDR2 from the germline V gene are SGHNT and YENEEA. This CDR3 is built from 15 residues. The CDR3 DNA reads TGTGCCAGCAGCTTAGGCCGGCAGGGAAGGGAGACCCAGTACTTC. It translates to CASSLGRQGRETQYF.

The chain couples TRBV24-1 to TRBJ2-5; 7 nucleotides line up with TRBD2. Trimming removed 9 bases from V and 5 bases from J; junction bases left unmatched: 8. Germline V gene data show CDR1 as KGHDR and CDR2 as SFDVKD. The length of the CDR3 is 13 residues. The CDR3 sequence is CATAPSGMETQYF. CDR3 nucleotide sequence: TGTGCCACCGCCCCCAGCGGGATGGAGACCCAGTACTTC.

V and J are TRBV3-1 (or the pseudogene TRBV3-2) and TRBJ2-5, with a possible D match to TRBD1 (6 bases). The CDR3 consists of 14 residues. The germline gives CDR1 LGHDT, CDR2 YNNKEL (reference sequence). V dropped 5 bases and J dropped 7 bases, with 17 bases sitting between them. DNA for the CDR3: TGTGCCAGCAGCTCCTGGACAGAAGGGTGGACCCAGTACTTC. Translating it yields CASSSWTEGWTQYF.

This clone was observed a handful of times. V usage is TRBV10-1 and J usage is TRBJ2-5; D gene ambiguous. Germline V gene sequence: CDR1 WNHNN, CDR2 SYGVQD (reference sequence). The V and J ends lost 4 bases and 4 bases respectively, with 25 bases between them. This CDR3 is built from 18 residues. The CDR3 DNA follows: TGCGCCAGCAGTGGATTTATCGCGGCGGAATTCTCGTCAGAGACCCAGTACTTC. This sequence encodes CASSGFIAAEFSSETQYF.

CDR3 sequence (DNA): TGTGCCAGCAGCTTGGGACTGGGACAAACAAATCAGCCCCAGCATTTT. Amino acids: CASSLGLGQTNQPQHF. The V call is TRBV5-6, the J call TRBJ1-5, with a weak D call TRBD1 (6 bases). Germline lookup yields CDR1 SGHDT and CDR2 YYEEEE. Trimming took 0 bases from V and 4 from J, leaving 14 bases between them. The CDR3 is made up of 16 amino acids.

The chain uses TRBV13 and TRBJ1-1, with D tentatively TRBD1 (6 bases). Germline V gene sequence: CDR1 PRHDT, CDR2 FYEKMQ (reference sequence). The CDR3 runs to 12 residues. Trimming took 5 bases from V and 8 from J, leaving 12 bases between them. As DNA, the CDR3 is TGTGCCAGCAGCCAGACCGGGACAGAAGCTTTCTTT. Encoded protein: CASSQTGTEAFF.

The genes are TRBV5-1 and TRBJ2-1; 7 nucleotides agree with TRBD1. V was clipped by 8 bases and J by 4 bases; unmatched bases: 6. CDR1 and CDR2 (germline): SGHRS, YFSETQ. CDR3 size: 13 residues. The CDR3 bases are TGCGCCAGGGGACAGTTTTTTTACAATGAGCAGTTCTTC. Residues: CARGQFFYNEQFF.

The chain couples TRBV28 to TRBJ1-5, with a possible D match to TRBD1 (6 bases). The V gene lost 6 bases and the J gene lost 7 bases, with 19 bases spanning the gap. Per germline, CDR1 MDHEN and CDR2 SYDVKM. The CDR3 length is 15 residues. The CDR3: CASSSQGRGHQPQHF. CDR3 DNA: TGTGCCAGCAGCTCCCAAGGGCGGGGGCACCAGCCCCAGCATTTT.

The chain couples TRBV11-1 to TRBJ1-1; D uncertain. Germline loops: CDR1 SGHAT, CDR2 FQDESV (reference sequence). V was pared by 3 bases and J by 4 bases, with 12 bases between. The CDR3 contains 14 residues. This CDR3 reads CASSFALEVTEAFF. The CDR3 DNA is TGTGCCAGCAGCTTCGCTCTGGAGGTCACTGAAGCTTTCTTT.

Only one count was recorded for this clone. CDR3 nucleotide sequence: TGTGCCAGCAGGGTCGAGGGACAGAGGGGGACTGAAGCTTTCTTT. Translation: CASRVEGQRGTEAFF. The chain has TRBV27 and TRBJ1-1; 7 bases agree with TRBD1. The CDR3 extends over 15 amino acids. Germline V lookup: CDR1 MNHEY, CDR2 SMNVEV (reference sequence). V lost 6 bases to trimming and J lost 5 bases; unmatched junction nucleotides: 12.

The chain combines TRBV4-2 with TRBJ2-5; TRBD2 matches 10 bases. From germline, CDR1 is LGHNA and CDR2 YNFKEQ. The CDR3 loop spans 19 amino acids. Germline trimming cut 4 bases from V and 6 bases from J; bases unmatched to any gene: 20. As DNA, the CDR3 is TGTGCCAGCAGCCCAACTACCTCGCTTGGGCTAGCGGGAGTCAAGACCCAGTACTTC. It yields the protein CASSPTTSLGLAGVKTQYF.

The rearrangement links TRBV6-5 to TRBJ1-4, with 7 bases fitting TRBD1. CDR1 MNHEY and CDR2 SVGAGI come from the germline V gene. The CDR3 has 13 amino acids. Unmatched junction bases numbered 6, after V lost 7 bases and J lost 7 bases. The CDR3 spells CASMRAGGEKLFF. CDR3 coding DNA: TGTGCCAGCATGCGGGCAGGGGGTGAAAAACTGTTTTTT.

The chain combines TRBV2 with TRBJ2-3; possibly TRBD2 for D (5 bases). CDR1 and CDR2 (germline): SNHLY, FYNNEI. V was trimmed by 2 bases and J by 0 bases, leaving 9 bases between them. This CDR3 has 15 amino acids. The CDR3: CASSETSASTDTQYF. The CDR3 bases are TGTGCCAGCAGTGAAACTAGTGCTAGCACAGATACGCAGTATTTT.

The chain employs TRBV6-1 and TRBJ1-2, with 7 positions matching TRBD1. The ends lost 3 bases at V and 9 bases at J; junction bases unmatched: 13. The CDR3 consists of 15 residues. Germline CDR1 MNHNS, CDR2 SASEGT. CDR3 nucleotide sequence: TGTGCCAGCAGTGACAGGGACAGTGTGAGGTTTAGCTACACCTTC. It translates to CASSDRDSVRFSYTF.

With regard to this clone: The sample holds other DNA sequences that translate to the same CDR3. The gene calls are TRBV18 and TRBJ1-1; D unresolved. Germline CDR1 reads KGHSH; CDR2 reads LQKENI. Trimming stripped 3 bases from V and 1 base from J, with 9 bases between. This CDR3 is 14 amino acids long. This CDR3 is CASSPIPRNTEAFF. The CDR3 nucleotides are TGTGCCAGCTCACCCATCCCGAGGAACACTGAAGCTTTCTTT.

The genes are TRBV28 and TRBJ1-5; maybe TRBD1 (6 bases). The CDR3 totals 14 residues. The germline gives CDR1 MDHEN, CDR2 SYDVKM. V was pared by 6 bases and J by 10 bases, with 19 bases between. The CDR3 loop reads CASRPGHPISPQHF. CDR3 nucleotide sequence: TGTGCCAGCAGGCCGGGACATCCGATCAGCCCCCAGCATTTT.

This chain connects TRBV28 to TRBJ1-2; 8 bases map to TRBD1. The CDR3 has 16 amino acids. The V gene's germline CDR1 is MDHEN and CDR2 SYDVKM. The V gene end was trimmed by 7 bases and the J gene end by 4 bases; junction bases not matched to a gene: 14. The chain's CDR3 is CASTYHGQGGSYGYTF. The DNA of the CDR3 is TGTGCCAGCACCTATCATGGACAGGGTGGCAGCTATGGCTACACCTTC.